The following is a TCR beta chain sequence with its context. This sample includes further DNA sequences coding for the same CDR3. The data were obtained in a study of blood T cell repertoires in COVID-19. Study details: The United States, Italy and Spain supplied acute and convalescent COVID-19 samples. PBMCs, B-cell-depleted T cells, or T cells were the source of the cDNA or gDNA that made up the material.

Per germline, CDR1 LNHDA and CDR2 SQIVND (reference sequence). The V gene lost 1 base and the J gene lost 2 bases, with 5 bases spanning the gap. The CDR3 spans 13 residues. The age range of participants was about 18 to 89 years, with residence in about 25 US areas. The method was immunoSEQ multiplex PCR; TCRdb's version includes in-frame clones alone and lacks a portion of them. This sample has 150,000 or so clones, with approximately 88% found just once. The clonotype was recovered from a man between 65 and 85 years old who had been exposed to COVID-19. The V gene is TRBV19, the J gene TRBJ1-1, with TRBD1 as a possible D gene (5 bases). What was sequenced was PBMCs or T cells enriched from blood (not recorded which). CDR3 amino acids: CASSIGGNTEAFF. CDR3 bases: TGTGCCAGTAGTATAGGGGGCAACACTGAAGCTTTCTTT.